Here is one TCR beta chain with its context. The antigen it recognizes is unknown. No base-level quality is on record; no much larger clone is a single base apart. This sample was taken from a study of CD8 T cells in Susac syndrome (dated by TCRdb to between 2018 and 2021). Notes on the research overall: Whether CD8+ T cell activation and differentiation in Susac syndrome was antigen driven was tested using repertoire sequencing. The investigation overall reported the following: The study acknowledged that relatively few individuals were included in the TCR sequencing and HLA analysis.

High-throughput TCR beta sequencing profiled peripheral blood CD8+ and CD4+ T cells from healthy donors, Susac syndrome patients and multiple sclerosis patients. Treatment-naive patients with stable or active relapsing-remitting disease fulfilling revised McDonald criteria were used as multiple sclerosis controls. Bulk CD8+ and CD4+ T cells were purified by magnetic negative isolation, while CD8+ TEMRA cells were enriched using FACS. Blood was drawn into EDTA tubes, processed within 24 hours, and PBMCs were isolated by density gradient centrifugation. PBMCs intended for TCR sequencing were cryopreserved in liquid nitrogen and thawed later in a water bath at 37 degrees C. A purity of at least 90% was achieved for sorted or isolated CD4+, CD8+ and CD8+ TEMRA cells. RNA was extracted with the RNeasy kit and roughly 0.45 to 1 ug was reverse transcribed using random hexamers. The immunoSEQ multiplex PCR assay, which covers 54 Vbeta and 13 Jbeta segments, was used to amplify TCR beta CDR3 regions. PCR amplification bias was corrected using a synthetic template baseline for primer optimization and computational correction. The original pipeline was this. Only productive sequences were kept, with reads annotated to V, D and J genes according to IMGT and analyzed in immunoSEQ Analyzer. To calculate clonality, Shannon entropy was normalized by log2 of the number of productive unique sequences and then subtracted from one. Public and private clones were assessed among the 100 most prevalent clones of each patient and control. Clones were defined as Susac-specific if absent from the healthy and MS cohorts, from around 1,000 published viral clones and from other ImmuneACCESS disease sequences. TCRdb passed the public sequencing reads through fastp at Q25 and MiXCR, retaining productive beta sequences. Under each unique CDR3 protein, matching rows form one entry showing the most common genes and DNA. The V and J calls reflect TCRdb's pipeline rather than the authors' work. The sample data list approximately 200,000 distinct CDR3 sequences, and more than 90% of these were observed just once. The ten largest clones represent about 0.093% of the sample.

Sequences were obtained from CD4+ T cells from PBMCs. The TCR sequence derives from a human donor with multiple sclerosis.

The CDR3 region has the sequence CSARAGGEQYF. DNA sequence: TGCAGTGCTAGAGCCGGCGGGGAGCAGTACTTC. In this chain, TRBV20-1 is recombined with TRBJ2-7; tentative D gene TRBD2, with 5 bases matching. CDR1 and CDR2 are read off the germline V gene (reference sequence) as DFQATT and SNEGSKA. V drops 1 base and J drops 7 bases, leaving 8 bases in between. The cysteine opens and the phenylalanine closes a CDR3 of 11 amino acids. Solely the CDR3 DNA is kept, with 33 bases framed from the first base.